One and the same sample provided the 20 T cell receptor beta chains below, sequenced in a study of beta chain features in type 1 diabetes. Since all of the isolated RNA was reverse transcribed, expressed TCRB transcripts were what got sequenced. Here immunoSEQ multiplex PCR was the method, and the copy in TCRdb shows in-frame clones only, minus some. Of approximately 100,000 clones in the sample, 25% to 30% are singletons; the top ten hold 0.5% to 0.6%. Their recognized antigens are unknown. Whole-study findings and limits: Patients with Type 1 diabetes showed moderately but significantly shorter TCRB CDR3s in all four CD4+ subsets.

Material for sequencing was central memory CD4+ T cells from blood. The receptors derive from a woman between 18 and 29 years old with type 1 diabetes.

This clone was picked up a small number of times. This rearrangement joins TRBV5-6 to TRBJ2-7; 11 bases match TRBD2. The CDR3 consists of 15 residues. Germline assignment: CDR1 SGHDT and CDR2 YYEEEE. Unmatched junction bases numbered 1, after V lost 0 bases and J lost 2 bases. The CDR3 sequence: CASSLELAGAYEQYV. The CDR3 bases are TGTGCCAGCAGCTTGGAACTAGCGGGAGCCTACGAGCAGTACGTC.

This clone has only a few counts. The chain recombines TRBV7-2 with TRBJ1-1; TRBD1 matches at 10 bases. The germline V gene has CDR1 SGHTA and CDR2 FQGNSA. This CDR3 is built from 14 residues. V trimming: 1 base; J trimming: 6 bases; junction bases outside the gene matches: 2. The CDR3: CASSLGDRGSEAFF. CDR3 sequence (DNA): TGTGCCAGCAGCTTAGGGGACAGGGGTTCTGAAGCTTTCTTT.

This clone was picked up a small number of times. V and J are TRBV2 and TRBJ2-7; possible D gene TRBD1, 5 bases. The germline CDR1 and CDR2 sequences are SNHLY and FYNNEI. The CDR3 is made up of 14 amino acids. The ends were cut back, 6 bases at V and 0 bases at J, with 12 bases in the middle. The CDR3 loop reads CASSGRTSSYEQYF. Written as DNA, the CDR3 is TGTGCCAGCAGCGGACGGACATCCTCCTACGAGCAGTACTTC. Together with reference TRBV2 and TRBJ2-7, the CDR3 gives the full variable domain: EPEVTQTPSHQVTQMGQEVILRCVPISNHLYFYWYRQILGQKVEFLVSFYNNEISEKSEIFDDQFSVERPDGSNFTLKIRSTKLEDSAMYFCASSGRTSSYEQYFGPGTRLTVT.

This clone was counted only a few times. The chain has TRBV5-1 and TRBJ2-6; a weak D match, TRBD1 (6 bases). The CDR3 extends over 17 amino acids. Germline lookup yields CDR1 SGHRS and CDR2 YFSETQ. The V gene lost 4 bases and the J gene lost 1 base, with 15 bases spanning the gap. DNA for the CDR3: TGCGCCAGCAGCGCCAGGGGTTGGCAATCTGGGGCCAACGTCCTGACTTTC. Its translation: CASSARGWQSGANVLTF.

This chain joins TRBV7-2 and TRBJ2-7; D remains ambiguous. Germline-derived CDR1 and CDR2 are SGHTA and FQGNSA. The CDR3 contains 15 residues. V lost 6 bases to trimming and J lost 0 bases, with 15 bases between them. CDR3 sequence reads: CASRPGGRSSYEQYF. DNA of the CDR3: TGTGCCAGCAGGCCGGGTGGCAGAAGCTCCTACGAGCAGTACTTC. Full variable domain (outside the CDR3, taken from reference TRBV7-2 and TRBJ2-7): GAGVSQSPSNKVTEKGKDVELRCDPISGHTALYWYRQSLGQGLEFLIYFQGNSAPDKSGLPSDRFSAERTGGSVSTLTIQRTQQEDSAVYLCASRPGGRSSYEQYFGPGTRLTVT.

The CDR3 bases are TGTGCCAGCAGTGATGGCGGAATTAGGGGTAGCAATCAGCCCCAGCATTTT. This translates into CASSDGGIRGSNQPQHF. The rearrangement links TRBV6-1 to TRBJ1-5; the D gene is possibly TRBD1 (5 bases). Trimming took off 3 bases at V and 0 bases at J, with 15 bases between the two ends. The germline V gene has CDR1 MNHNS and CDR2 SASEGT. CDR3 length: 17 amino acids.

V is TRBV7-2 and J is TRBJ2-2; 11 bases fit TRBD1. The germline CDR1 and CDR2 sequences are SGHTA and FQGNSA. V shed 5 bases and J 7 bases; nucleotides not matched to a gene: 6. The CDR3 loop spans 15 amino acids. CDR3 bases: TGTGCCAGCAGCCTTGGACAGGGGGCGATCGGGGAGCTGTTTTTT. It codes for CASSLGQGAIGELFF.

The sample holds a few counts of this clone. The V gene is TRBV7-6, the J gene TRBJ2-5; 13 bases match TRBD2. Per the germline V gene, CDR1 is SGHVS and CDR2 is FNYEAQ. This CDR3 contains 15 residues. V lost 5 bases and J lost 4; bases outside the gene matches: 4. CDR3 nucleotides: TGTGCCAGCAGCGGCCGGACTAGCGGGAGAGAGACCCAGTACTTC. As protein: CASSGRTSGRETQYF.

The rearrangement links TRBV11-3 to TRBJ2-7; the match to TRBD1 covers 10 bases. Per germline, CDR1 SGHNT and CDR2 YENEEA. Trimming took 5 bases from V and 3 from J; bases not matched to a gene: 7. CDR3 length equals 15 residues. CDR3 DNA: TGTGCCAGCAGCCCGCGGACAGGGGGAGGCTACGAGCAGTACGTC. This gives the protein CASSPRTGGGYEQYV.

This clone was counted a few times. The chain recombines TRBV28 with TRBJ2-5; D gene ambiguous. Per the germline V gene, CDR1 is MDHEN and CDR2 is SYDVKM. CDR3 length: 12 residues. The V gene lost 5 bases and the J gene lost 5 bases, with 9 bases spanning the gap. This CDR3 is CASSPFEETQYF. The CDR3 DNA sequence: TGTGCCAGCAGTCCTTTCGAGGAGACCCAGTACTTC.

This clone was seen a few times. V gene TRBV2 combines with J gene TRBJ2-5, with 8 positions matching TRBD1. The germline V gene has CDR1 SNHLY and CDR2 FYNNEI. CDR3 size: 13 residues. Trimming removed 4 bases from V and 2 bases from J; junction bases left unmatched: 0. The CDR3 loop reads CASSGTGQETQYF. As DNA, the CDR3 is TGTGCCAGCAGTGGGACAGGGCAAGAGACCCAGTACTTC. The full variable domain, with the rest looked up from reference TRBV2 and TRBJ2-5, is EPEVTQTPSHQVTQMGQEVILRCVPISNHLYFYWYRQILGQKVEFLVSFYNNEISEKSEIFDDQFSVERPDGSNFTLKIRSTKLEDSAMYFCASSGTGQETQYFGPGTRLLVL.

This chain joins TRBV5-4 and TRBJ2-5; D is perhaps TRBD2 (5 bases). With 0 bases removed from V and 4 bases from J, the gap between germline ends came to 10 bases. CDR3 size: 14 residues. The germline V gene has CDR1 SGHNT and CDR2 YYREEE (reference sequence). In DNA form, the CDR3 reads TGTGCCAGCAGCTTGGGGACTTTTGGAGAGACCCAGTACTTC. Protein product: CASSLGTFGETQYF.

The CDR3 DNA follows: TGTGCCAGCAGTACTAGCGGGAGTTCCTACAATGAGCAGTTCTTC. Encoded protein: CASSTSGSSYNEQFF. The chain carries TRBV2 and TRBJ2-1; 11 nucleotides agree with TRBD2. The ends lost 5 bases at V and 1 base at J; junction bases unmatched: 1. CDR1 is SNHLY and CDR2 is FYNNEI in the germline V gene. The CDR3 contains 15 residues.

The J gene is TRBJ2-1, the V gene TRBV27, with 9 bases aligning to TRBD2. V lost 5 bases, J lost 0 bases, and 5 bases stayed unmatched. The CDR3 extends over 16 amino acids. Germline CDR1 and CDR2: MNHEY and SMNVEV (reference sequence). CDR3 nucleotides: TGTGCCAGCAGTCACGGACTAGCGAACTCCTACAATGAGCAGTTCTTC. Translating gives CASSHGLANSYNEQFF.

The CDR3 DNA reads TGTGCCAGCAGCCCTGACTACCAAGAGACCCAGTACTTC. Translating gives CASSPDYQETQYF. The chain links TRBV7-2 to TRBJ2-5; D remains ambiguous. CDR1 and CDR2 from the germline V gene are SGHTA and FQGNSA. Trimming removed 5 bases at V and 0 bases at J, with 7 bases between. The CDR3 has 13 residues.

The V gene is TRBV5-1, the J gene TRBJ2-1, with TRBD2 matching over 9 bases. The CDR3 consists of 15 residues. Germline V lookup: CDR1 SGHRS, CDR2 YFSETQ. V lost 2 bases to trimming and J lost 0 bases; unmatched junction nucleotides: 0. The DNA of the CDR3 is TGCGCCAGCAGCTTTAGCGGGAGCTCCTACAATGAGCAGTTCTTC. It codes for CASSFSGSSYNEQFF. The whole variable domain, remainder taken from reference TRBV5-1 and TRBJ2-1, is KAGVTQTPRYLIKTRGQQVTLSCSPISGHRSVSWYQQTPGQGLQFLFEYFSETQRNKGNFPGRFSGRQFSNSRSEMNVSTLELGDSALYLCASSFSGSSYNEQFFGPGTRLTVL.

The chain recombines TRBV7-8 with TRBJ2-7; 7 bases are a match to TRBD1. This CDR3 comprises 14 residues. Trimming took 2 bases from V and 2 from J; bases not matched to a gene: 3. Germline loops: CDR1 SGHVS, CDR2 FQNEAQ. The CDR3 protein is CASSLRQGTYEQYF. CDR3 coding DNA: TGTGCCAGCAGCTTAAGACAGGGAACCTACGAGCAGTACTTC. The whole variable domain, remainder taken from reference TRBV7-8 and TRBJ2-7, is GAGVSQSPRYKVAKRGQDVALRCDPISGHVSLFWYQQALGQGPEFLTYFQNEAQLDKSGLPSDRFFAERPEGSVSTLKIQRTQQEDSAVYLCASSLRQGTYEQYFGPGTRLTVT.

The V gene is TRBV5-1, the J gene TRBJ2-1, with 13 bases aligning to TRBD2. This CDR3 spans 17 amino acids. Per germline, CDR1 SGHRS and CDR2 YFSETQ. Trimming took 1 base from V and 9 from J; bases not matched to a gene: 10. The CDR3 protein is CASSLRLAGGLGGEQFF. CDR3 in DNA: TGCGCCAGCAGCTTGAGACTAGCGGGAGGTCTGGGTGGTGAGCAGTTCTTC.

This clone was found many times. The chain combines TRBV5-4 with TRBJ2-6; 11 nucleotides align to TRBD1. Germline assignment: CDR1 SGHNT and CDR2 YYREEE (reference sequence). Unmatched junction bases numbered 6, after V lost 4 bases and J lost 3 bases. This CDR3 is 17 amino acids long. The CDR3 sequence: CASSPGQGARGANVLTF. DNA of the CDR3: TGTGCCAGCAGCCCAGGACAGGGGGCGCGTGGGGCCAACGTCCTGACTTTC.

This clone has just a few counts. This chain joins TRBV28 and TRBJ1-5; a weak D match, TRBD1 (6 bases). V dropped 2 bases and J dropped 5 bases, with 13 bases sitting between them. Germline assignment: CDR1 MDHEN and CDR2 SYDVKM. This CDR3 has 15 amino acids. CDR3 sequence: CASSLGGRVDQPQHF. CDR3 sequence (DNA): TGTGCCAGCAGTTTAGGGGGCAGGGTGGATCAGCCCCAGCATTTT.